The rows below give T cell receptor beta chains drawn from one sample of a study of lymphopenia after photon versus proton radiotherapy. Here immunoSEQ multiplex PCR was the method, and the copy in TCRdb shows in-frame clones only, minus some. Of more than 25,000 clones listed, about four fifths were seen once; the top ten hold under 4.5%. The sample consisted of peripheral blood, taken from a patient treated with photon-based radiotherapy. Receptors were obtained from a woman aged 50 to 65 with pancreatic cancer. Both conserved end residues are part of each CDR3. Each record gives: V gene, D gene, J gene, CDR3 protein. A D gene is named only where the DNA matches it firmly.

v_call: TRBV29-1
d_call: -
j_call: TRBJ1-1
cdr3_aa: CSAPVGGGTEAFF

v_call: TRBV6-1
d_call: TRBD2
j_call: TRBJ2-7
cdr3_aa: CASSPGLATTYEQYF

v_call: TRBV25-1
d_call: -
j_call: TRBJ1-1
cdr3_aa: CASSEFGAWDGNTEAFF

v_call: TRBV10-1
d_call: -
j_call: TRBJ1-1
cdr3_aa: CASSEGANTEAFF

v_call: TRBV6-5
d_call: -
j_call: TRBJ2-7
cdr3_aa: CASSYSQKSYEQYF

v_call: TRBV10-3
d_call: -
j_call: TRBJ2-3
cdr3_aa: CAISESPRWAAFSSSTDTQYF

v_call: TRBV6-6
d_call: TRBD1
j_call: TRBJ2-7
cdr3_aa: CASSYGGTGNHEQYF

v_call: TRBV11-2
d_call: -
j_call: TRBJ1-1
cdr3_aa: CASSSLMGGGNTEAFF

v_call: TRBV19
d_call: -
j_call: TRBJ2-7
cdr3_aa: CASSIGGFLAEQYF

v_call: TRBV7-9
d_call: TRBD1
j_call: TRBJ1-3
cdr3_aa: CASSLGGTAGNTIYF

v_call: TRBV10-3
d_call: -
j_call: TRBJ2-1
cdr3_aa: CAISESRGNSYNEQFF

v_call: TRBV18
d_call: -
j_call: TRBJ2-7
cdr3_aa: CASSPGAEGEQYF

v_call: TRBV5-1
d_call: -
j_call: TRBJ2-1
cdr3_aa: CASSFRDTPYNEQFF

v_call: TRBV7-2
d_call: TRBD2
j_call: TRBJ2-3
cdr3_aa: CASSFSGSSAGVTQYF

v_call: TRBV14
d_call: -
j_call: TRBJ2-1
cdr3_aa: CASSQGTGGREFF

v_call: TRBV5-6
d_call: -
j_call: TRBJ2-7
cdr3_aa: CASSLSGYEQYF

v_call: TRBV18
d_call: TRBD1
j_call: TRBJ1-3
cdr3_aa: CASSPGQHSGNTIYF

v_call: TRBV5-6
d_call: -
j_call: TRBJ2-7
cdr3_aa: CASSQQGPPYEQYF

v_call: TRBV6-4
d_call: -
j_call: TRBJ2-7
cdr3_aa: CASAVTKRASYEQYF

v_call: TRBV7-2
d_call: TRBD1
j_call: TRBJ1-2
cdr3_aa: CASSLDRGLRGYTF

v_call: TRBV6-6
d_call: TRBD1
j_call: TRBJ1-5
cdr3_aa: CATRDRGYNQPQHF

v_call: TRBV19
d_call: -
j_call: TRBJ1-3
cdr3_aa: CASKTGGNTIYF

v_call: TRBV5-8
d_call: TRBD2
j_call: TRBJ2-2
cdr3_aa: CASSLGSGYANTGELFF

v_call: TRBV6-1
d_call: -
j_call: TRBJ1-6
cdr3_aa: CASSGDTASPLHF

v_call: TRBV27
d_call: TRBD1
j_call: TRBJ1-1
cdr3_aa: CASSRDRSMNTEAFF

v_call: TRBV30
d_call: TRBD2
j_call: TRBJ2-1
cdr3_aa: CAWSSGSFHNEQFF

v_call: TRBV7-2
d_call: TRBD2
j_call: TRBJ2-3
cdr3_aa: CASSSPGLAGGSTDTQYF

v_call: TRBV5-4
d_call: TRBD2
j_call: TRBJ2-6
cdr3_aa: CASSPGLAGVGSGANVLTF

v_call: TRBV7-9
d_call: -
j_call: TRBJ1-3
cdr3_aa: CASRPSSGAGNTIYF

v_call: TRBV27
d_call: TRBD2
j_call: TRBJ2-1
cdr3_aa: CASSSAGGGNSYNEQFF

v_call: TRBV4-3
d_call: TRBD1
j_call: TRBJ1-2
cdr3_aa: CASSQDVGTVGGYTF

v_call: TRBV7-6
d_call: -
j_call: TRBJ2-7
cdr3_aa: CASSLGQGQYF

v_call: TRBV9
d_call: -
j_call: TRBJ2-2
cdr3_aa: CASSADTGSRGELFF

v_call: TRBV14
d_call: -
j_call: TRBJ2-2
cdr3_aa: CASSQDTGELFF

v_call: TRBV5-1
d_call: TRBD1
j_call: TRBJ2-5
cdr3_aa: CASSPGQVEETQYF

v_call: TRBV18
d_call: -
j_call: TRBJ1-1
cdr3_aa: CASSPTTTSPQTNTEAFF

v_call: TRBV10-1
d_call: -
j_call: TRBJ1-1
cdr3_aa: CASSDRGNTEAFF

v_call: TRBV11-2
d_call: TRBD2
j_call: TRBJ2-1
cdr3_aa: CASSLDLSGLAGIEQFF

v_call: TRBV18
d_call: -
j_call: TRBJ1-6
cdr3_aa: CASSPTSRGYNSPLHF

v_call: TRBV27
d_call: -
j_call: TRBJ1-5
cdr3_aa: CASSLSRLQPQHF

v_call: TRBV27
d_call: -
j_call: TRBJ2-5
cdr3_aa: CASLREVGGTQYF